The entry below describes one T cell receptor (beta chain). The record originates from a study of T cell responses to AZD1222 COVID-19 vaccine. Sequenced by immunoSEQ multiplex PCR; TCRdb stores in-frame clones only, minus some. The data show fewer than 200,000 clones, with around 90% seen just once and 1.5% to 2% held by the top ten. Trimming removed 4 bases from V and 0 bases from J, with 11 bases in between. The CDR3 sequence is 16 residues long. Germline V gives CDR1 SGHRS, CDR2 YFSETQ. This chain joins TRBV5-1 and TRBJ2-6; D remains ambiguous. Here the sequenced sample was peripheral blood, taken on day 0 of AZD1222 vaccination. This clonotype originated in an adult in good health. The CDR3 sequence is CASSPTPNSGANVLTF. Here the CDR3 DNA reads TGCGCCAGCAGCCCCACCCCGAACTCTGGGGCCAACGTCCTGACTTTC.